The 20 T cell receptor beta chains below come from one sample, sequenced in a study of shared clonotypes between healthy human individuals. Clones were read by immunoSEQ multiplex PCR, and TCRdb kept only the in-frame ones, dropping some. The data hold over 400,000 clones, with approximately 80% observed a single time. Sequenced material: PBMCs. These receptors came from a middle-aged woman in good health. Some clones in this sample may be carry-over from other donors' samples.

The chain carries TRBV30 and TRBJ1-2; D may be TRBD1 (5 bases). V was pared by 1 base and J by 10 bases, with 10 bases between. Looked up from germline, CDR1 is GTSNPN and CDR2 is SVGIG (reference sequence). This CDR3 contains 11 residues. The chain's CDR3 is CAWSEPTVYTF. The CDR3 DNA follows: TGTGCCTGGAGTGAGCCGACAGTCTACACCTTC.

The gene calls are TRBV7-9 and TRBJ2-1, with D possibly matching TRBD2 (5 bases). V gave up 5 bases and J gave up 9 bases, with 14 bases separating them. Germline CDR1 is SEHNR and CDR2 is FQNEAQ (reference sequence). This CDR3 has 13 residues. The CDR3 DNA reads TGTGCCAGCAGCCCTATCGCGGGCACTGAGCAGTTCTTC. Translating it yields CASSPIAGTEQFF.

The chain is built from TRBV7-9 and TRBJ2-7, with 7 bases identical to TRBD1. Germline assignment: CDR1 SEHNR and CDR2 FQNEAQ (reference sequence). There are 15 residues in the CDR3. Trimming cost V 0 bases and J 3 bases; bases outside gene matches: 5. The CDR3: CASSLAGSGGYEQYF. The CDR3 DNA is TGTGCCAGCAGCTTAGCAGGTTCAGGGGGCTACGAGCAGTACTTC.

There are a few counts of this clone. V is TRBV15 and J is TRBJ2-7; D is perhaps TRBD1 (5 bases). V was shortened by 0 bases and J by 0 bases, with 6 bases between the two germline ends. The CDR3 is 14 amino acids. Germline CDR1 reads LNHNV; CDR2 reads YYDKDF (reference sequence). The CDR3 coding sequence is TGTGCCACCAGCAGAGAACAGGCCTCCTACGAGCAGTACTTC. Translation: CATSREQASYEQYF.

The chain carries TRBV29-1 and TRBJ2-7, with a possible D match to TRBD1 (6 bases). CDR1 and CDR2 (germline): SQVTM, ANQGSEA. Between the trimmed V and J ends, which lost 3 bases and 3 bases, there was a span of 9 bases. This CDR3 contains 12 residues. The CDR3 is CSVEGQGYEQYF. Written as DNA, the CDR3 is TGCAGCGTTGAGGGACAAGGCTACGAGCAGTACTTC.

The V call is TRBV28, the J call TRBJ1-2; D uncertain. The CDR3 runs to 11 residues. Trimming stripped 3 bases from V and 8 bases from J, with 7 bases between. Germline CDR1 MDHEN, CDR2 SYDVKM. The CDR3 is CASSFMRGYTF. Written as DNA, the CDR3 is TGTGCCAGCAGTTTCATGAGGGGCTACACCTTC.

The chain joins TRBV29-1 to TRBJ1-3; 12 positions agree with TRBD1. J was trimmed by 4 bases and V by 7 bases; bases with no gene match: 8. The germline V gene encodes CDR1 SQVTM and CDR2 ANQGSEA. The CDR3 runs to 15 residues. This CDR3 reads CSAGGQGALGNTIYF. The CDR3 DNA is TGCAGCGCCGGGGGACAGGGGGCTTTAGGAAACACCATATATTTT.

This clone was recorded only once. The chain has TRBV15 and TRBJ2-3; D is possibly TRBD2 (6 bases). The CDR3 is made up of 15 amino acids. V lost 1 base, J lost 6 bases, and 14 bases lay in between. Germline-derived CDR1 and CDR2 are LNHNV and YYDKDF (reference sequence). CDR3 DNA sequence: TGTGCCACCAGCAGAGGGGAGGTCAGGACCGATACGCAGTATTTT. This codes for CATSRGEVRTDTQYF.

This clone has only one observation. V and J are TRBV5-1 and TRBJ2-3, with a tentative D call TRBD2 (5 bases). Germline values: CDR1 SGHRS, CDR2 YFSETQ. V shed 4 bases and J shed 4 bases, with 10 bases lying between them. The CDR3 length is 13 residues. This chain's CDR3 is CASSGSNADTQYF. The CDR3 nucleotides are TGCGCCAGCAGCGGGAGTAATGCAGATACGCAGTATTTT.

Of note for this clone: This CDR3 is also generated by other DNA sequences in the sample. The rearrangement uses TRBV4-1 and TRBJ2-6, with unresolved D. With 1 base removed from V and 0 bases from J, the gap between germline ends came to 4 bases. Germline values: CDR1 MGHRA, CDR2 YSYEKL. The CDR3 contains 15 residues. The CDR3 DNA reads TGCGCCAGCAGCCAAGGGTCCTCTGGGGCCAACGTCCTGACTTTC. It encodes CASSQGSSGANVLTF.

The V call is TRBV5-1, the J call TRBJ1-4, with a tentative D call TRBD1 (5 bases). Germline V gene lookup returns CDR1 SGHRS and CDR2 YFSETQ. V shed 0 bases and J shed 3 bases, with 9 bases lying between them. The length of the CDR3 is 15 residues. CDR3 DNA: TGCGCCAGCAGCTTGGACGTGGGACCTAATGAAAAACTGTTTTTT. Translating it yields CASSLDVGPNEKLFF.

The chain is built from TRBV5-1 and TRBJ2-7, with 8 bases aligning to TRBD2. Germline-derived CDR1 and CDR2 are SGHRS and YFSETQ. V was pared by 6 bases and J by 3 bases, with 5 bases of the junction left unmatched. The CDR3 extends over 13 amino acids. Here the CDR3 DNA reads TGCGCCAGCACCAGCGGGAGTCACTACGAGCAGTACTTC. Translation gives CASTSGSHYEQYF. The full variable domain, completed using reference TRBV5-1 and TRBJ2-7, is KAGVTQTPRYLIKTRGQQVTLSCSPISGHRSVSWYQQTPGQGLQFLFEYFSETQRNKGNFPGRFSGRQFSNSRSEMNVSTLELGDSALYLCASTSGSHYEQYFGPGTRLTVT.

This clone was counted a few times. The V gene is TRBV6-5, the J gene TRBJ2-7, with TRBD2 identical over 7 bases. The CDR3 contains 15 residues. V shed 0 bases and J 6 bases; nucleotides not matched to a gene: 8. Germline V gene data show CDR1 as MNHEY and CDR2 as SVGAGI. The CDR3 DNA sequence: TGTGCCAGCAGTTACTCGAGAGGGAGGGTCGGCGAGCAGTACTTC. Translation: CASSYSRGRVGEQYF.

V usage is TRBV2 and J usage is TRBJ1-6, with 7 bases that match TRBD1. The germline V gene encodes CDR1 SNHLY and CDR2 FYNNEI. The CDR3 loop spans 15 amino acids. V lost 9 bases and J lost 7; bases outside the gene matches: 12. The CDR3 coding sequence is TGTGCCAGTAGGCCACAGGGGATTGGGAATTCACCCCTCCACTTT. Amino acid sequence: CASRPQGIGNSPLHF.

This clone was recorded many times. The chain couples TRBV5-1 to TRBJ2-1; tentative D call: TRBD1 (5 bases). The CDR3 is made up of 14 amino acids. CDR1 and CDR2 from the germline V gene are SGHRS and YFSETQ. Between the trimmed V and J ends, which lost 0 bases and 9 bases, there was a span of 13 bases. CDR3 in amino acids: CASSLGLQVGEQFF. CDR3 sequence (DNA): TGCGCCAGCAGCTTGGGATTACAGGTCGGTGAGCAGTTCTTC.

The V and J genes are TRBV18 and TRBJ2-5; no reliable D call. Deletions cut 0 bases from V and 4 bases from J, with 6 bases between. The CDR3 totals 13 residues. Looked up from germline, CDR1 is KGHSH and CDR2 is LQKENI. The DNA of the CDR3 is TGTGCCAGCTCACCACCGGTGATAGAGACCCAGTACTTC. As protein: CASSPPVIETQYF.

The chain carries TRBV10-2 and TRBJ2-7, with D maybe TRBD1 (5 bases). The CDR3 is made up of 14 amino acids. Germline CDR1 reads WSHSY; CDR2 reads SAAADI. V shed 0 bases and J shed 2 bases, with 8 bases lying between them. The CDR3 loop is CASSESGLTYEQYF. For the CDR3, the DNA is TGCGCCAGCAGTGAGTCGGGGCTTACCTACGAGCAGTACTTC.

In regard to this clone: A much more abundant neighbour one base away suggests this may be a read error. The same CDR3 arises from other DNA sequences in this sample as well. The J gene is TRBJ1-5, the V gene TRBV2; D gene unclear. Germline V gene lookup returns CDR1 SNHLY and CDR2 FYNNEI. There are 12 residues in the CDR3. This chain's CDR3 is CASSASNQPQHF. The CDR3 nucleotides read TGTGCCAGCAGTGCTAGCAACCAGCCCCAGCATTTT. Full variable domain (outside the CDR3, taken from reference TRBV2 and TRBJ1-5): EPEVTQTPSHQVTQMGQEVILRCVPISNHLYFYWYRQILGQKVEFLVSFYNNEISEKSEIFDDQFSVERPDGSNFTLKIRSTKLEDSAMYFCASSASNQPQHFGDGTRLSIL.

The gene calls are TRBV25-1 and TRBJ2-1; D is possibly TRBD2 (6 bases). Germline V gene data show CDR1 as MGHDK and CDR2 as SYGVNS. The CDR3 loop spans 13 amino acids. V shed 2 bases and J shed 15 bases, with 17 bases lying between them. Here the CDR3 reads CASSEDGNGRRFF. Written as DNA, the CDR3 is TGTGCCAGCAGTGAAGACGGTAACGGGAGAAGGTTCTTC.

The chain combines TRBV7-2 with TRBJ2-2; D gene uncertain. V dropped 4 bases and J dropped 7 bases, with 10 bases sitting between them. CDR1 SGHTA and CDR2 FQGNSA come from the germline V gene. CDR3 length: 13 amino acids. In DNA, the CDR3 is TGTGCCAGCAGCTCCGTAATGGGCGGGGAGCTGTTTTTT. Translation: CASSSVMGGELFF.